Following are 8 T cell receptor beta chains from one sample sequenced in a study of OX40 agonist ivuxolimab in advanced cancers. The table came from immunoSEQ multiplex PCR; TCRdb's copy has only in-frame clones and leaves some out. The sample has 90,000 to 130,000 clones; approximately 89% are singletons. The sequenced sample was CD4+ or CD8+ T cells sorted from blood, obtained in a trial of the OX40 agonist ivuxolimab. These receptor sequences come from an adult with an advanced solid tumor such as melanoma, head and neck, liver or kidney cancer.

This sequence joins TRBV28 and TRBJ1-1; TRBD1 aligns across 8 bases. Germline V gene data show CDR1 as MDHEN and CDR2 as SYDVKM. V dropped 5 bases and J dropped 7; count of bases not matched to a gene: 12. CDR3 length equals 15 residues. CDR3 protein: CASSGSGTGNIEAFF. CDR3 DNA: TGTGCCAGCAGTGGATCCGGGACAGGTAATATTGAAGCTTTCTTT.

The chain combines TRBV5-4 with TRBJ2-3; D remains unclear. Germline V gives CDR1 SGHNT, CDR2 YYREEE (reference sequence). The CDR3 extends over 13 amino acids. The V gene lost 2 bases and the J gene lost 0 bases, with 4 bases spanning the gap. Here the CDR3 reads CASSLLSTDTQYF. For the CDR3, the DNA is TGTGCCAGCAGCTTATTAAGCACAGATACGCAGTATTTT.

CDR3 coding DNA: TGTGCCTGGAGACCGTCGCGGGGGAATGAAAAACTGTTTTTT. Translation gives CAWRPSRGNEKLFF. J is TRBJ1-4 and V is TRBV30; D is perhaps TRBD1 (5 bases). The CDR3 has 14 residues. Germline values: CDR1 GTSNPN, CDR2 SVGIG (reference sequence). Trimming stripped 3 bases from V and 5 bases from J, with 13 bases between.

The J gene is TRBJ2-1, the V gene TRBV5-8, with D unclear. Per the germline V gene, CDR1 is SGHTS and CDR2 is YDEGEE. Trimming cost V 1 base and J 0 bases, with 8 bases left between them. This CDR3 has 15 residues. The CDR3 spells CASSLWGRSYNEQFF. The CDR3 DNA follows: TGTGCCAGCAGCTTGTGGGGTCGCTCCTACAATGAGCAGTTCTTC.

This rearrangement joins TRBV5-4 to TRBJ2-7, with a tentative D call TRBD2 (6 bases). V was trimmed by 0 bases and J by 2 bases, leaving 18 bases between them. Germline CDR1 reads SGHNT; CDR2 reads YYREEE (reference sequence). The CDR3 has 17 residues. CDR3 sequence reads: CASSLEVSGAFAYEQYF. As DNA, the CDR3 is TGTGCCAGCAGCTTGGAAGTTAGCGGAGCCTTTGCCTACGAGCAGTACTTC. Filled out from reference TRBV5-4 and TRBJ2-7, the complete variable domain reads ETGVTQSPTHLIKTRGQQVTLRCSSQSGHNTVSWYQQALGQGPQFIFQYYREEENGRGNFPPRFSGLQFPNYSSELNVNALELDDSALYLCASSLEVSGAFAYEQYFGPGTRLTVT.

J is TRBJ2-5 and V is TRBV7-9, with TRBD2 as a possible D gene (6 bases). The CDR3 runs 16 residues. In germline, CDR1 is SEHNR, CDR2 FQNEAQ (reference sequence). V lost 1 base to trimming and J lost 0 bases, with 12 bases between them. The DNA for the CDR3 is TGTGCCAGCAGCTTAGTTACTAGCTGGGACCAAGAGACCCAGTACTTC. Translated, it gives CASSLVTSWDQETQYF.

This clone was counted a single time. The chain has TRBV30 and TRBJ2-7, with 9 bases matching TRBD1. Germline CDR1 GTSNPN, CDR2 SVGIG (reference sequence). CDR3 length: 15 amino acids. J lost 3 bases, V lost 0 bases, and 6 bases had no gene match. This CDR3 reads CAWSVGTGPNYEQYF. In DNA, the CDR3 is TGTGCCTGGAGTGTCGGGACAGGGCCTAACTACGAGCAGTACTTC.

This clone appeared once. The rearrangement links TRBV4-2 to TRBJ2-2, with TRBD2 matching 8 bases. Germline V CDR1 and CDR2: LGHNA, YNFKEQ. There are 15 residues in the CDR3. The J segment lost 5 bases and the V segment lost 1 base, leaving 3 bases of the junction unmatched. This CDR3 reads CASSQVGGETGELFF. CDR3 DNA sequence: TGTGCCAGCAGCCAAGTCGGGGGGGAAACCGGGGAGCTGTTTTTT.